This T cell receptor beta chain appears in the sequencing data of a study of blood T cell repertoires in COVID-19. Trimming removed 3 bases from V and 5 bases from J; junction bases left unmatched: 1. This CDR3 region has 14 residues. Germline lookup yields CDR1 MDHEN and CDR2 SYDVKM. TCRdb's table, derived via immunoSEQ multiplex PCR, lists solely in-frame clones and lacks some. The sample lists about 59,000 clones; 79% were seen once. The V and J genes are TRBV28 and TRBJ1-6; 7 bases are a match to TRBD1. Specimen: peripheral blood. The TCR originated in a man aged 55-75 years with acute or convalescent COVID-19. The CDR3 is CASSFDRDNSPLHF. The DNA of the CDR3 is TGTGCCAGCAGTTTTGACAGGGATAATTCACCCCTCCACTTT.